The rows below give T cell receptor beta chains drawn from one sample of a study of blood T cell repertoires in COVID-19. Some clones are missing from TCRdb's copy, which holds only in-frame ones; the method was immunoSEQ multiplex PCR. Here the sample spans under 95,000 clones, roughly 88% being singletons. Material: peripheral blood. The receptors come from a human donor in a cohort sampled during active COVID-19. The CDR3 runs from the conserved cysteine through the conserved F or W. A D gene is named only where the DNA matches it firmly.

CDR3 length	V gene	J gene	D gene	CDR3 protein	CDR3 DNA
15	TRBV30	TRBJ2-2	NA	CAWSRLGAVTGELFF	TGTGCCTGGAGTAGGTTGGGGGCGGTTACCGGGGAGCTGTTTTTT
15	TRBV19	TRBJ2-3	TRBD1	CASRAPGQGFQPQYF	TGTGCCAGTAGAGCTCCGGGACAGGGCTTCCAACCGCAGTATTTT
15	TRBV18	TRBJ2-3	TRBD2	CASSGIGGGADTQYF	TGTGCCAGCTCCGGAATTGGGGGAGGGGCAGATACGCAGTATTTT
13	TRBV9	TRBJ2-4	NA	CASSVESGRIQYF	TGTGCCAGCAGCGTAGAGTCAGGGCGCATTCAGTACTTC
15	TRBV5-4	TRBJ2-3	NA	CASSPGQEGADTQYF	TGTGCCAGCAGCCCTGGGCAGGAAGGTGCAGATACGCAGTATTTT
13	TRBV23-1	TRBJ1-4	NA	CATPERPDEKLFF	TGCGCCACCCCTGAGAGGCCCGATGAAAAACTGTTTTTT
17	TRBV6-4	TRBJ2-1	NA	CASSDSFQAYKSGEQFF	TGTGCCAGCAGTGACTCCTTTCAAGCCTACAAAAGCGGTGAGCAGTTCTTC
15	TRBV7-2	TRBJ2-1	NA	CASSLTVSSYNEQFF	TGTGCCAGCAGCTTAACAGTTAGCTCCTACAATGAGCAGTTCTTC
14	TRBV2	TRBJ1-5	NA	CASSPNYGGQPQHF	TGTGCCAGCAGCCCGAATTATGGAGGGCAGCCCCAGCATTTT
15	TRBV9	TRBJ2-2	NA	CARSVEGGATGELFF	TGTGCCCGCAGCGTAGAGGGGGGGGCCACCGGGGAGCTGTTTTTT
15	TRBV5-4	TRBJ2-1	TRBD2	CASSLGLAGSNEQFF	TGTGCCAGCAGCTTGGGGCTAGCGGGTAGCAATGAGCAGTTCTTC